Listed here is a single T cell receptor (beta chain). RNA, once extracted, was reverse transcribed into cDNA for use as the sequencing template. The repertoire was sequenced with immunoSEQ multiplex PCR; TCRdb's copy has only in-frame clones and lacks some. The repertoire consists of 95,000 to 110,000 clones, with roughly 50% occurring once and the leading ten covering 8.5% to 10%. The sample comes from a study of CD8+ T cells in alopecia areata. CDR3 length equals 17 residues. Trimming shortened V by 5 bases and J by 5 bases, and 21 bases separated the two germline ends. CDR1 is LNHDA, CDR2 SQIVND, per germline (reference sequence).

What was sequenced was CD4+ T cells sorted from blood. The TCR sequence derives from a human donor in good health. The V gene is TRBV19, the J gene TRBJ2-2, with a tentative D call TRBD2 (6 bases). CDR3 in amino acids: CASSPADFLGGTGELFF. As DNA, the CDR3 is TGTGCCAGTAGTCCAGCGGACTTTCTGGGGGGAACCGGGGAGCTGTTTTTT. Looking up the rest from reference TRBV19 and TRBJ2-2 gives the full variable domain: DGGITQSPKYLFRKEGQNVTLSCEQNLNHDAMYWYRQDPGQGLRLIYYSQIVNDFQKGDIAEGYSVSREKKESFPLTVTSAQKNPTAFYLCASSPADFLGGTGELFFGEGSRLTVL.